The sequence of this TCR beta chain was determined in a study of blood T cell repertoires in COVID-19. Per the study methods: Estimation of nucleated cell counts relied on the amplification of reference gene primers. Sequenced by immunoSEQ multiplex PCR; TCRdb stores in-frame clones only, minus some. V and J calls and clone size are those listed in that table; D and trimming were worked out from the DNA. The table shows about 54,000 clones, with approximately 90% occurring only once. The germline CDR1 and CDR2 sequences are MNHEY and SVGEGT. The CDR3 sequence is 16 residues long. Trimming took 6 bases from V and 15 from J; bases not matched to a gene: 21.

The J gene is TRBJ2-4, the V gene TRBV6-2 or TRBV6-3, with 9 bases aligning to TRBD1. Sequenced: peripheral blood. This TCR derives from a man in his forties with COVID-19, enrolled during active disease. CDR3 region: CASSEPPGQGVPFGYF. The DNA of the CDR3 is TGTGCCAGCAGCGAACCTCCGGGACAGGGTGTCCCCTTTGGGTACTTC.